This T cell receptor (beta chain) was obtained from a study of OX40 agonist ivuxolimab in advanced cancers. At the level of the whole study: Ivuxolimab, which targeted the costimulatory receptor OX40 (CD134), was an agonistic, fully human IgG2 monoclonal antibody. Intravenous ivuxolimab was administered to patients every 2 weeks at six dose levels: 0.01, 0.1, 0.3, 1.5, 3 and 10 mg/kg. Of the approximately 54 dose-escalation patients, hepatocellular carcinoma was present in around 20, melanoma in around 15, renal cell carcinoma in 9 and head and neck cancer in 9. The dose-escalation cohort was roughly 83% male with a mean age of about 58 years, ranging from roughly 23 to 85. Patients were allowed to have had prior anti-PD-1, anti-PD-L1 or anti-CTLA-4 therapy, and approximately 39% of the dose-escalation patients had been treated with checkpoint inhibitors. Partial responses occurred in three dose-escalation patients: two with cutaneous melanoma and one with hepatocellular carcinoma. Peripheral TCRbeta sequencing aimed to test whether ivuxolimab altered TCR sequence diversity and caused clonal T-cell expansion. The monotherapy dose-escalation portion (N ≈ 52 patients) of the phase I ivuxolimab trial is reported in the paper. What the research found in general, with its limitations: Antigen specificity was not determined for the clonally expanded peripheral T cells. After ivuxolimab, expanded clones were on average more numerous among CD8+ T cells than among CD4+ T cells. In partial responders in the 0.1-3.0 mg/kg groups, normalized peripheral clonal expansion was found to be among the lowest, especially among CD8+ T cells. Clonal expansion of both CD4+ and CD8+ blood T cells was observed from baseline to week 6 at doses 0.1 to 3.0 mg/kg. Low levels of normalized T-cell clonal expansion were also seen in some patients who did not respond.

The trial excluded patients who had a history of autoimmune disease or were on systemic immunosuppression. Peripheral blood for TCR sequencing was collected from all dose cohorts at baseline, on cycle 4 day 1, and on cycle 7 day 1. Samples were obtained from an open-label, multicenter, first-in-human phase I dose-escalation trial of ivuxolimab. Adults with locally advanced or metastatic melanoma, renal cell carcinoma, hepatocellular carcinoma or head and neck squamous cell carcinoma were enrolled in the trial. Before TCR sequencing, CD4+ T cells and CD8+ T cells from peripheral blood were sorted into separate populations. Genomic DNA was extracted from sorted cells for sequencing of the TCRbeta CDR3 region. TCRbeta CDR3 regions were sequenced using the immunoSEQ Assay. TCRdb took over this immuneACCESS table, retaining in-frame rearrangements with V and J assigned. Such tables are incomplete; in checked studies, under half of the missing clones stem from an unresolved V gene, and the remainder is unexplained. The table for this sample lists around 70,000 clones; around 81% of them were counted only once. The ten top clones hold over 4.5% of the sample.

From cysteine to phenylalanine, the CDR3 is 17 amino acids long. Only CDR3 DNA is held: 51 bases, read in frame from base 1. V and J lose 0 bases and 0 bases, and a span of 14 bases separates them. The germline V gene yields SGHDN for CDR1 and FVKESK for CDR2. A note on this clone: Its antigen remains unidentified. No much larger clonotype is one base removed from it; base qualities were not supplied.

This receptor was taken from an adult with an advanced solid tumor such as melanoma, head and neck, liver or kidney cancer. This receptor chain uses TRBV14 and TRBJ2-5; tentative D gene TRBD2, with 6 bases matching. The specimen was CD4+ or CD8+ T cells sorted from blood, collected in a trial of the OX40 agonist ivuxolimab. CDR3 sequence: CASSQDWRGQYQETQYF. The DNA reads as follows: TGTGCCAGCAGCCAAGATTGGCGGGGCCAGTACCAAGAGACCCAGTACTTC.